This T cell receptor beta chain was captured in a study of OX40 agonist ivuxolimab in advanced cancers. Whole-study context: Partial response was recorded in three patients: one hepatocellular carcinoma and two cutaneous melanoma cases.

The table came from immunoSEQ multiplex PCR; TCRdb's copy has only in-frame clones and leaves some out. The data contain 66,000 or so clones, less than 85% of them singletons. V lost 2 bases and J lost 4; bases outside the gene matches: 4. Germline V gives CDR1 SGHDT, CDR2 YYEEEE. The CDR3 is 15 amino acids. The chain employs TRBV5-6 and TRBJ1-2; TRBD1 matches at 11 bases. Material: CD4+ or CD8+ T cells sorted from blood, obtained in a trial of the OX40 agonist ivuxolimab. This clonotype originated in an adult with an advanced solid tumor such as melanoma, head and neck, liver or kidney cancer. This CDR3 reads CASSLKGTGGYGYTF. The CDR3 DNA sequence: TGTGCCAGCAGCTTAAAAGGGACAGGGGGCTATGGCTACACCTTC.